Listed below are T cell receptor beta chains from one sample, sequenced in a study of Ad26.COV2.S vaccination and SARS-CoV-2 variants. Method: immunoSEQ multiplex PCR; TCRdb's copy keeps in-frame clones and lacks some. The sample includes about 350,000 clones, 88% seen only once; the top ten take approximately 5.9%. This sample comprised peripheral blood, obtained in a trial of Ad26.COV2.S vaccine versus placebo. The origin of the receptors is a person aged 18-65 years who received the Ad26.COV2.S COVID-19 vaccine or a placebo. The CDR3 runs from the conserved cysteine through the conserved F or W. The order of the fields is J gene, clone size, V gene, CDR3 protein. Rows may omit the clone size; those that give it use once, few, many or a size class.

>TRBJ2-3|.|TRBV9
CASSTGAGGGTDTQYF
>TRBJ1-4|.|TRBV28
CASSSSDRVKEKLFF
>TRBJ1-5|.|TRBV2
CASRVSGVGGQPQHF
>TRBJ2-3|.|TRBV5-4
CASSSLLADTQYF
>TRBJ1-1|.|TRBV5-1
CASSSRGANTEAFF
>TRBJ2-3|.|TRBV7-2
CASSAPGQGYSDTQYF
>TRBJ2-5|.|TRBV5-1
CASSFLSGLAGQEAQYF
>TRBJ1-2|few|TRBV12-3/TRBV12-4
CASSYRDGRYTF
>TRBJ2-3|.|TRBV7-2
CASSRILVAGGPQGDTQYF
>TRBJ1-5|.|TRBV19
CASSRERQPQHF
>TRBJ1-4|.|TRBV19
CASSPQGATNEKLFF
>TRBJ2-3|.|TRBV4-1
CASSQLVPLRTDTQYF
>TRBJ2-1|.|TRBV12-5
CASGLVGGEQFF
>TRBJ2-1|.|TRBV15
CATSRSGRVNEQFF
>TRBJ1-5|.|TRBV29-1
CSVIPEGYSNQPQHF
>TRBJ1-5|.|TRBV5-8
CASSPGQVGGGPQHF
>TRBJ2-7|.|TRBV7-9
CASSRTGYEQYF
>TRBJ1-1|once|TRBV27
CASRRGTVDTEAFF
>TRBJ2-7|.|TRBV6-1
CASSELIAGRYEQYF
>TRBJ2-1|.|TRBV5-4
CASTPDSDNEQFF
>TRBJ2-7|.|TRBV7-2
CASSLGHEGSTYEQYF
>TRBJ1-3|.|TRBV7-2
CASSRTGQRESGNTIYF
>TRBJ1-2|.|TRBV6-5
CASSYSTGSGGYTF
>TRBJ1-1|.|TRBV15
CATSRDMNTEAFF
>TRBJ2-2|.|TRBV11-3
CASSLDMSGTGELFF
>TRBJ2-3|.|TRBV9
CASSVIPTRGDTQYF
>TRBJ1-5|once|TRBV4-3
CASSQIEGQPQHF
>TRBJ2-2|.|TRBV5-1
CASSFGAKRGKNTGELFF
>TRBJ2-1|.|TRBV4-3
CASSQSGYGPMDEQFF
>TRBJ2-5|.|TRBV5-4
CASSLQETQYF
>TRBJ2-2|.|TRBV4-3
CASSRNGRGTSGELFF
>TRBJ1-1|.|TRBV28
CASSPPQKAFF
>TRBJ1-1|.|TRBV7-9
CASSPRTVGGAFF
>TRBJ1-1|.|TRBV5-8
CASRLQGGMNTEAFF
>TRBJ2-6|once|TRBV10-3
CAIRLTGGLNSGANVLTF
>TRBJ1-3|.|TRBV7-3
CASSPGVGQGIAGNTIYF
>TRBJ2-7|.|TRBV2
CASSGETGASEQYF
>TRBJ1-6|.|TRBV3-1/TRBV3-2
CASSLGGLGISPLHF
>TRBJ2-7|.|TRBV28
CASSRTGTASWEQYF
>TRBJ2-5|.|TRBV4-3
CASSQRDRSHRETQYF
>TRBJ2-3|.|TRBV7-2
CASSLAHRVYTDTQYF
>TRBJ1-5|.|TRBV12-5
CASGRAAEGNQPQHF
>TRBJ2-1|.|TRBV4-3
CASSLQTGRLNEQFF
>TRBJ1-4|.|TRBV25-1
CASSGQVVGEKLFF
>TRBJ1-2|.|TRBV6-1
CASSEPGQGVYGYTF
>TRBJ1-2|.|TRBV28
CASRLEYNYGYTF
>TRBJ2-4|.|TRBV21-1
CASSRANIQYF